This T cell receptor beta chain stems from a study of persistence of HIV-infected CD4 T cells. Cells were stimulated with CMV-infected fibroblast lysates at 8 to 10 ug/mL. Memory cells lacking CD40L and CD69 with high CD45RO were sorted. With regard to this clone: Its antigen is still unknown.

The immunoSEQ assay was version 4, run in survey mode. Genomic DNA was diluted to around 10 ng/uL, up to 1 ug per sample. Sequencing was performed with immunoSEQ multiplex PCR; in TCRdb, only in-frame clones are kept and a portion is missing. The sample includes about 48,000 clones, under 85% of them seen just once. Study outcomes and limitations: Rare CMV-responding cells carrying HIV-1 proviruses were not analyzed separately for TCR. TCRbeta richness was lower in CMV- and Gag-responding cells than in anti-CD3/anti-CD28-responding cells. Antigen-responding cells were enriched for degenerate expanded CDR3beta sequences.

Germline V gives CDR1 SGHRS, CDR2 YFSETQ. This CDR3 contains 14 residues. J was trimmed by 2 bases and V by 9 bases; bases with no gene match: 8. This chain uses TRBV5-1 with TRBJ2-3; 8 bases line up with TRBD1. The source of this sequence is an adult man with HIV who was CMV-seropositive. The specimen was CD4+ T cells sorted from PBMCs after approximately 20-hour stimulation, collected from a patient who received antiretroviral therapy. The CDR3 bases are TGCGCCACCACCCTGGGACAGGACACAGATACGCAGTATTTT. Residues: CATTLGQDTDTQYF.